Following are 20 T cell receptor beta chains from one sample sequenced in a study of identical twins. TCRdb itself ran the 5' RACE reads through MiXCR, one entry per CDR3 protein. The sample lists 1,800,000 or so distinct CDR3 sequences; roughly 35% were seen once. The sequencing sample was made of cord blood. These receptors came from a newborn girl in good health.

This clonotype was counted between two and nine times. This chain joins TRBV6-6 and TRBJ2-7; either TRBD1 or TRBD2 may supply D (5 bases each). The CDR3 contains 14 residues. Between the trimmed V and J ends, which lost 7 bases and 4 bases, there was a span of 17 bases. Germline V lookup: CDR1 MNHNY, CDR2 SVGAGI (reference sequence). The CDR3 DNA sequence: TGTGCCAGCAACGGCCCGGGACGACCTTACGAGCAGTACTTC. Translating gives CASNGPGRPYEQYF.

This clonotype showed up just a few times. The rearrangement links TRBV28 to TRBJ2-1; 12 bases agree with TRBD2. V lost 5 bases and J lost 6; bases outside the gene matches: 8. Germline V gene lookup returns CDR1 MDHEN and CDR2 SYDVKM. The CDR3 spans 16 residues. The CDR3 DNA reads TGTGCCAGCAGTCACCAAGGACTAGCGGGACCCAATGAGCAGTTCTTC. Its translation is CASSHQGLAGPNEQFF.

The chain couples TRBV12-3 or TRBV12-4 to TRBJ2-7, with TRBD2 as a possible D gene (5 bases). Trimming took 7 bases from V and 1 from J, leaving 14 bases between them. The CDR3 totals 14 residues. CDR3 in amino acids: CASTRSEGSYEQYF. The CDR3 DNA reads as TGTGCCAGCACCCGAAGCGAGGGTTCCTACGAGCAGTACTTC.

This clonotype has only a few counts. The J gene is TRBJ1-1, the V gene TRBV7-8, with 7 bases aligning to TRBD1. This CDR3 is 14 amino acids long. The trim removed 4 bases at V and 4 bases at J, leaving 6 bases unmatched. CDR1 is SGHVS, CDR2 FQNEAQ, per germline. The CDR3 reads CASSWGGGGTEAFF. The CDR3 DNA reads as TGTGCCAGCAGCTGGGGAGGGGGCGGCACTGAAGCTTTCTTT.

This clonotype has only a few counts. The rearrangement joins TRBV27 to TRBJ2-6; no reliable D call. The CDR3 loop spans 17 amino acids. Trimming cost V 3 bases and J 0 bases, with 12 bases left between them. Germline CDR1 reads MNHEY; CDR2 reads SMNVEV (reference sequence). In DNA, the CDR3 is TGTGCCAGCAGTTTCCTTCGGGTCGTCTCTGGGGCCAACGTCCTGACTTTC. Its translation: CASSFLRVVSGANVLTF.

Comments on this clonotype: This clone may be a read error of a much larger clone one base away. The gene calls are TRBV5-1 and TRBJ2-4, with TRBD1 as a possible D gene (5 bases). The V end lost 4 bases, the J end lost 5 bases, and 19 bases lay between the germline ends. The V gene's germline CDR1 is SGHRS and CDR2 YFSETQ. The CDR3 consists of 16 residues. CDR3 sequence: CASSPGLGLLENIQYF. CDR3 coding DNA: TGCGCCAGCAGCCCCGGTTTGGGGCTTCTTGAAAACATTCAGTACTTC.

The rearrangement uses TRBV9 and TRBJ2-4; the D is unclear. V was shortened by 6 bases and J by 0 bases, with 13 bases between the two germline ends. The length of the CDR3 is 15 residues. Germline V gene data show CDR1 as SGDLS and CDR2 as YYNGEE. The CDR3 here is CASTRLLLAKNIQYF. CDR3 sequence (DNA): TGTGCCAGCACCCGGCTGCTACTAGCCAAAAACATTCAGTACTTC. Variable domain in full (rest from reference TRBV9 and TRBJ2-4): DSGVTQTPKHLITATGQRVTLRCSPRSGDLSVYWYQQSLDQGLQFLIQYYNGEERAKGNILERFSAQQFPDLHSELNLSSLELGDSALYFCASTRLLLAKNIQYFGAGTRLSVL.

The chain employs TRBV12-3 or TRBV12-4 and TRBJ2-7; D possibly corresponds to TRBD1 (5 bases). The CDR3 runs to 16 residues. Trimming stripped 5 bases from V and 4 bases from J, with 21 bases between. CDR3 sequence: CASSRGARRWDYEQYF. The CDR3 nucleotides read TGTGCCAGCAGTCGTGGGGCGCGGAGATGGGATTACGAGCAGTACTTC.

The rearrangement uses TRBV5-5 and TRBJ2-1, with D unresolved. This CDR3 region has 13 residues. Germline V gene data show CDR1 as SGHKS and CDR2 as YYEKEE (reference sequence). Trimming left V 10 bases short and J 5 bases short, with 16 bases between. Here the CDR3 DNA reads TGTGCCGGCGCCCGCAGCCATAACAATGAGCAGTTCTTC. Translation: CAGARSHNNEQFF.

CDR3 region: CASSVTDRVGQPQHF. CDR3 sequence (DNA): TGTGCCAGCAGTGTTACCGACAGGGTTGGTCAGCCCCAGCATTTT. The J gene is TRBJ1-5, the V gene TRBV2; 7 nucleotides match TRBD1. This CDR3 is 15 amino acids long. J gave up 6 bases and V 4 bases, and 9 bases lay outside the gene matches. CDR1 SNHLY and CDR2 FYNNEI come from the germline V gene.

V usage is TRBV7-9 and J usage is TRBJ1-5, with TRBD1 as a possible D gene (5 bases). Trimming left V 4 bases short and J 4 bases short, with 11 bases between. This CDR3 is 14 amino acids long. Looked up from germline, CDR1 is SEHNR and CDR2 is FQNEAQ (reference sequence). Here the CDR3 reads CASSSQDPNQPQHF. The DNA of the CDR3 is TGTGCCAGCAGCTCACAGGACCCAAATCAGCCCCAGCATTTT.

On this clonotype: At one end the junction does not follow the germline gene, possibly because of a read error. CDR3 sequence reads: CASSQSPNEQSF. The CDR3 region has the DNA TGTGCCAGCAGCCAAAGCCCCAATGAGCAGTCCTTC. V and J are TRBV14 and TRBJ2-1; the D is unclear. The CDR3 has 12 residues. Germline V CDR1 and CDR2: SGHDN, FVKESK.

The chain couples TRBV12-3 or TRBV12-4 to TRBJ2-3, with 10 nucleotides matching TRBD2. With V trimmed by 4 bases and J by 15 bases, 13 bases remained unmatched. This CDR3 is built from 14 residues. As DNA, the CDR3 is TGTGCCAGCAGTTCTAGCGGGAGCACAGATATGCAATATTTT. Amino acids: CASSSSGSTDMQYF.

In DNA, the CDR3 is TGTGCCAGCAGCCCCGGAGCTAGCGGGGTCTCCTACGAGCAGTACTTC. As protein: CASSPGASGVSYEQYF. The chain combines TRBV4-2 with TRBJ2-7; 9 bases agree with TRBD2. This CDR3 comprises 16 residues. The J segment lost 0 bases and the V segment lost 4 bases, leaving 7 bases of the junction unmatched. Germline assignment: CDR1 LGHNA and CDR2 YNFKEQ.

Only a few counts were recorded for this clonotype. The CDR3 protein is CSAIPLTYEQYF. For the CDR3, the DNA is TGCAGTGCTATTCCCCTTACCTACGAGCAGTACTTC. The gene calls are TRBV20-1 and TRBJ2-5; D not resolved. The end of the DNA aligns better with TRBJ2-7, so the J call may be wrong. The germline gives CDR1 DFQATT, CDR2 SNEGSKA (reference sequence). The length of the CDR3 is 12 residues.

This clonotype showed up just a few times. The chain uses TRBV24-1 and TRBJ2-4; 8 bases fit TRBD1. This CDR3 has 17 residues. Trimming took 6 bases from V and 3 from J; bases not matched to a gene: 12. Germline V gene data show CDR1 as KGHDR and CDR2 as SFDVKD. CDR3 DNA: TGTGCCACCAGTCCATCGGGGCAGGGGGCAGGCAAAAACATTCAGTACTTC. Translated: CATSPSGQGAGKNIQYF.

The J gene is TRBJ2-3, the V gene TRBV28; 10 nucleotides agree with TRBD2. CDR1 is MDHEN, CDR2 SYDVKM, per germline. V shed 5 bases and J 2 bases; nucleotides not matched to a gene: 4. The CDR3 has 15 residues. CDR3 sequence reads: CASSTGTSVTDTQYF. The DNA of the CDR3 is TGTGCCAGCAGTACCGGGACTAGCGTCACAGATACGCAGTATTTT.

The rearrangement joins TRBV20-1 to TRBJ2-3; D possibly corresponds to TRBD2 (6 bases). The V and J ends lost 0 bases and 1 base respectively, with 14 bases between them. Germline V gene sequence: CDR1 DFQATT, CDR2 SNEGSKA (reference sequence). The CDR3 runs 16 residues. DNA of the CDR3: TGCAGTGCTAGAGAACGAGGGAGGCCCCGCACAGATACGCAGTATTTT. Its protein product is CSARERGRPRTDTQYF.

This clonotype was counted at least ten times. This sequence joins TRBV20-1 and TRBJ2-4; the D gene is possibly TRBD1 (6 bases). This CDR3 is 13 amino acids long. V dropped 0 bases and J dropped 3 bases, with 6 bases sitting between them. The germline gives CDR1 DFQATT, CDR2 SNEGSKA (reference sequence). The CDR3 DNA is TGCAGTGCTAGAGACAGGGGCAAAAACATTCAGTACTTC. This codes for CSARDRGKNIQYF.

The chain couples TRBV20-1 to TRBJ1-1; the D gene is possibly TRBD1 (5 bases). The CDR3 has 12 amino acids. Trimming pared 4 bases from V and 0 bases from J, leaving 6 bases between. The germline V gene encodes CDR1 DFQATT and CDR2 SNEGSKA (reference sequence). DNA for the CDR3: TGCAGTGCTACAGGGCTGAACACTGAAGCTTTCTTT. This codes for CSATGLNTEAFF.